The 5 T cell receptor beta chains below were found in one sample sequenced in a study of CD8+ T cells in alopecia areata. RNA extraction and reverse transcription yielded cDNA as sequencing template. Profiled with immunoSEQ multiplex PCR; TCRdb holds only in-frame clones, not every one. The table includes about 150,000 clones, roughly 62% detected once. This sample comprised CD4+ T cells sorted from blood, obtained at week 0. These receptor sequences come from a human donor with alopecia areata.

The table lists this clone with a few counts. The chain combines TRBV6-1 with TRBJ1-2; 7 bases fit TRBD1. Germline trimming cut 6 bases from V and 3 bases from J; bases unmatched to any gene: 10. The CDR3 length is 15 residues. The V gene's germline CDR1 is MNHNS and CDR2 SASEGT. The CDR3 here is CASRGGGGADYGYTF. Here the CDR3 DNA reads TGTGCCAGCAGGGGGGGAGGGGGCGCAGACTATGGCTACACCTTC.

This clone was picked up a small number of times. The chain links TRBV6-5 to TRBJ2-5; D not certain. Trimming stripped 5 bases from V and 2 bases from J, with 15 bases between. The germline CDR1 and CDR2 sequences are MNHEY and SVGAGI. The CDR3 length is 15 residues. In DNA form, the CDR3 reads TGTGCCAGCAGTATGTCTTTTCGGAGACAAGAGACCCAGTACTTC. This translates into CASSMSFRRQETQYF.

The chain links TRBV4-1 to TRBJ2-4, with D tentatively TRBD1 (5 bases). CDR1 is MGHRA and CDR2 is YSYEKL in the germline V gene. V lost 1 base to trimming and J lost 6 bases, with 19 bases between them. The length of the CDR3 is 17 residues. The CDR3 DNA sequence: TGCGCCAGCAGCCAAGTAGGGGCGGATAGGCGTAGAAACATTCAGTACTTC. This translates into CASSQVGADRRRNIQYF.

V usage is TRBV30 and J usage is TRBJ2-6; unclear D gene. Trimming pared 3 bases from V and 3 bases from J, leaving 6 bases between. CDR1 is GTSNPN and CDR2 is SVGIG in the germline V gene (reference sequence). The CDR3 runs to 13 residues. CDR3 in amino acids: CAWRNGGANVLTF. The CDR3 DNA reads as TGTGCCTGGAGGAATGGTGGGGCCAACGTCCTGACTTTC.

The rearrangement links TRBV6-6 to TRBJ2-7, with unresolved D. Trimming pared 5 bases from V and 7 bases from J, leaving 12 bases between. This CDR3 comprises 12 residues. Germline CDR1 reads MNHNY; CDR2 reads SVGAGI (reference sequence). The CDR3 protein is CASSHTMGEQYF. Here the CDR3 DNA reads TGTGCCAGCAGTCACACGATGGGGGAGCAGTACTTC.